Listed here are 2 T cell receptor beta chains from one sample, sequenced in a study of CD8 T cells in ankylosing spondylitis. TCRdb recomputed calls from the 5' RACE reads with MiXCR, one row per CDR3 protein. The sample records under 55,000 distinct CDR3 sequences, about 7% being singletons. The specimen sequenced was blood, either unsorted or a sorted T cell fraction (not recorded which). The origin of the receptors is a female donor with ankylosing spondylitis or in good health (not recorded which).

This clonotype was counted ten times or more. V gene TRBV5-1 combines with J gene TRBJ1-1; TRBD1 might be the D (6 bases). Germline V gene data show CDR1 as SGHRS and CDR2 as YFSETQ. The CDR3 totals 17 residues. The V end was cut by 4 bases, the J end by 2 bases, with 21 bases between. CDR3 region: CASSTPGHSKGNTEAFF. The CDR3 DNA is TGCGCCAGCAGCACTCCGGGACATTCGAAAGGTAACACTGAAGCTTTCTTT. Full variable domain (rest looked up from reference TRBV5-1 and TRBJ1-1): KAGVTQTPRYLIKTRGQQVTLSCSPISGHRSVSWYQQTPGQGLQFLFEYFSETQRNKGNFPGRFSGRQFSNSRSEMNVSTLELGDSALYLCASSTPGHSKGNTEAFFGQGTRLTVV.

This clonotype was counted many times. The genes are TRBV6-2 or TRBV6-3 and TRBJ2-1; 8 nucleotides align to TRBD2. The CDR3 is 15 residues long. Germline CDR1 reads MNHEY; CDR2 reads SVGEGT. V lost 0 bases to trimming and J lost 4 bases; unmatched junction nucleotides: 2. The chain's CDR3 is CASSYSGGAYNEQFF. For the CDR3, the DNA is TGTGCCAGCAGTTACTCCGGGGGGGCTTACAATGAGCAGTTCTTC.